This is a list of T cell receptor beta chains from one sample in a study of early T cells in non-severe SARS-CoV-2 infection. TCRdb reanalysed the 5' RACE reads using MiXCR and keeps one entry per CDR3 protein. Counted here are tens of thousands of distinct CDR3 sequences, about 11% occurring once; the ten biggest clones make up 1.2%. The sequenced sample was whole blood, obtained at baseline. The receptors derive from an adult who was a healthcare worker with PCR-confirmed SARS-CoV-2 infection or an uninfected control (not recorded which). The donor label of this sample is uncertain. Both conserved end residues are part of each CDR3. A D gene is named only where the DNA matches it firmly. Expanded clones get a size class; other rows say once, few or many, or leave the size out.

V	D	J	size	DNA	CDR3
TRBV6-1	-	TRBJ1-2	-	TGTGCCAGCAGTGACAGACAGACTAACTATGGCTACACCTTC	CASSDRQTNYGYTF
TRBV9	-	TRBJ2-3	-	TGTGCCAGCAGCGAAGGGATAGGGGACACCGATACGCAGTATTTT	CASSEGIGDTDTQYF
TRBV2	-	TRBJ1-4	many	TGTGCCAGCCTAGCCCCACAGGGATTTACTAATGAAAAACTGTTTTTT	CASLAPQGFTNEKLFF
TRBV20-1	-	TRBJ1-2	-	TGCAGTGCTAGAATGGACAGCTATGGCTACACCTTC	CSARMDSYGYTF
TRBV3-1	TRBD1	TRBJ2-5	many	TGTGCCAGCAGCCAAGATTTGGGGACAGGGAAAGAGACCCAGTACTTC	CASSQDLGTGKETQYF
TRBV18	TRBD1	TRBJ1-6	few	TGTGCCAGCTCACAGATGCGGCGGGACAGGGCAAATAATTCACCCCTCCACTTT	CASSQMRRDRANNSPLHF
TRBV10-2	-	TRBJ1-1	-	TGCGCCAGCAAATTGGCGAACACTGAAGCTTTCTTT	CASKLANTEAFF
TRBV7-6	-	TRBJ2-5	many	TGTGCCAGCAGCTTAGCCGAGACCCAGTACTTC	CASSLAETQYF
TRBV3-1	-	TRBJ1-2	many	TGTGCCAGCAGCACGAGTCGGGGCCCGCCGGAGTACACCTTC	CASSTSRGPPEYTF
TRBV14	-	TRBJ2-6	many	TGTGCCAGCAGCCAAGACCGCTGGGGGATTGGGGCCAACGTCCTGACTTTC	CASSQDRWGIGANVLTF
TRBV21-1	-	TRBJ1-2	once	TGTGCCAGCAGCATCAGGGGGCGGGGCTACACCTTC	CASSIRGRGYTF
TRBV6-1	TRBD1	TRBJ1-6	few	TGTGCCAGCAGTGGCCCGACAGGGGTTAATTCACCCCTCCACTTT	CASSGPTGVNSPLHF
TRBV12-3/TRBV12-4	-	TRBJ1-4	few	TGTGCCAGCAGTTTGAGAGGGCCTAATGAAAAACTGTTTTTT	CASSLRGPNEKLFF
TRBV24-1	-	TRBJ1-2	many	TGTGCCACCAGTGACTCCCGCCAGAACTATGGCTACACCTTC	CATSDSRQNYGYTF
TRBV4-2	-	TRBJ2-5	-	TGTGCCAGCAGCCCTGGCGCGGGGTATGGAGAGACCCAGTACTTC	CASSPGAGYGETQYF
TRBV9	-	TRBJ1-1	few	TGTGCCAGCAGCGTAGAATCGGGGGGCGGAACTGAAGCTTTCTTT	CASSVESGGGTEAFF
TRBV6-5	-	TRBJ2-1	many	TGTGCCAGCAGTTACGTTTGGGGCAGATACAATGAGCAGTTCTTC	CASSYVWGRYNEQFF
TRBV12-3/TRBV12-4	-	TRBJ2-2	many	TGTGCCAGCACATTGCGGGCAGGCGCGAACACCGGGGAGCTGTTTTTT	CASTLRAGANTGELFF
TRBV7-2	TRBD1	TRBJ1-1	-	TGTGCCAGCACCTTACAGACAGGGGGGACTGAAGCTTTCTTT	CASTLQTGGTEAFF
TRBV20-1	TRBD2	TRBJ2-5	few	TGCAGTGCTAGCCGCTCTAGCGGCTTCCCCCAAGAGACCCAGTACTTC	CSASRSSGFPQETQYF
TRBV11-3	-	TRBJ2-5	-	TGTGCCAGCAGCGTCGCAGCTTCCTATCAAGAGACCCAGTACTTC	CASSVAASYQETQYF
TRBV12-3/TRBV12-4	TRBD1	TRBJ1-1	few	TGTGCCAGCACCCGACAGGGGGCAAACACTGAAGCTTTCTTT	CASTRQGANTEAFF
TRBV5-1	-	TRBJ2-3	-	TGCGCCAGCAGTCCTGGGTTGAGTGGTGGCACAGATACGCAGTATTTT	CASSPGLSGGTDTQYF
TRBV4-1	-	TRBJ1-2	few	TGCGCCAGCAGCCAAGATCATGCAGGGAGAGGGGGTAACTATGGCTACACCTTC	CASSQDHAGRGGNYGYTF
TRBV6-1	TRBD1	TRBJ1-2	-	TGTGCCAGCAGTGCGAGACAGGGCCCGGTCTATGGCTACACCTTC	CASSARQGPVYGYTF
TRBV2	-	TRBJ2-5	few	TGTGCCAGCAGTGAGGGACTGACGGGTCCAGAGACCCAGTACTTC	CASSEGLTGPETQYF
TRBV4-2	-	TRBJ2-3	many	TGTGCCAGCAGCCAGACCTATTCTGATACGCAGTATTTT	CASSQTYSDTQYF
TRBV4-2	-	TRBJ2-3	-	TGTGCCAGCAGCCAAGACGGACTGATCACAGATACGCAGTATTTT	CASSQDGLITDTQYF
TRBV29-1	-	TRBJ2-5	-	TGCAGCGGAGAACGATTTAATCAAGAGACCCAGTACTTC	CSGERFNQETQYF